This T cell receptor (beta chain) was sequenced for a study of cytomegalovirus exposure and HLA in healthy donors. The wider study: Falling in the Caucasian-associated ancestry cluster were approximately 86% of some 400 genotyped donors.

V shed 4 bases, J shed 3 bases, and the junction held 3 bases outside the gene matches. From germline, CDR1 is SNHLY and CDR2 FYNNEI. This CDR3 has 15 residues. This PCR relied on a set of 60 Vbeta primers and 13 Jbeta primers. TCRdb's table, derived via immunoSEQ multiplex PCR, lists solely in-frame clones and lacks some. The sample lists about 140,000 clones, about two thirds seen once, with approximately 2.3% in the top ten. The receptor was derived from a woman in her fifties or sixties in good health and CMV-seropositive. This chain uses TRBV2 with TRBJ2-1, with 10 nucleotides matching TRBD2. The sample taken for sequencing was PBMCs. The CDR3 loop is CASSGLAGDYNEQFF. In DNA form, the CDR3 reads TGTGCCAGCAGTGGGCTAGCGGGAGACTACAATGAGCAGTTCTTC.